Presented here are 23 T cell receptor beta chains from one specimen sequenced in a study of PD-1 blockade in classical Hodgkin lymphoma. Profiled with immunoSEQ multiplex PCR; TCRdb holds only in-frame clones, not every one. The data hold about 13,000 clones, with 82% observed a single time. Every single patient, without exception, relapsed after autologous stem cell transplantation, and brentuximab vedotin exposure varied. Sample: peripheral blood mononuclear cells (PBMCs), taken at baseline. All receptors come from a human donor with classical Hodgkin lymphoma.

The chain joins TRBV29-1 to TRBJ2-7; 7 positions agree with TRBD2. Trimming removed 5 bases from V and 1 base from J; junction bases left unmatched: 8. This CDR3 comprises 14 residues. The V gene's germline CDR1 is SQVTM and CDR2 ANQGSEA. The CDR3 nucleotides read TGCAGCGTTCGCCTGGGGGGAGGGTCCTACGAGCAGTACTTC. Protein product: CSVRLGGGSYEQYF.

V usage is TRBV18 and J usage is TRBJ1-1, with a tentative D call TRBD1 (6 bases). Trimming pared 6 bases from V and 1 base from J, leaving 9 bases between. Germline V gene data show CDR1 as KGHSH and CDR2 as LQKENI. The CDR3 has 13 amino acids. The CDR3 DNA is TGTGCCAGCTCGGGAGGGGGGAACACTGAAGCTTTCTTT. As protein: CASSGGGNTEAFF.

A single count supports this clone. V is TRBV5-1 and J is TRBJ2-5; D might be TRBD1 or TRBD2, each matching 5 bases. The CDR3 has 14 residues. With 0 bases removed from V and 5 bases from J, the gap between germline ends came to 11 bases. Germline CDR1 and CDR2: SGHRS and YFSETQ. CDR3 loop: CASSLAGRGETQYF. DNA of the CDR3: TGCGCCAGCAGCTTGGCGGGGCGTGGGGAGACCCAGTACTTC.

The gene calls are TRBV6-6 and TRBJ1-1, with D perhaps matching TRBD1 (6 bases). The V end lost 0 bases, the J end lost 11 bases, and 13 bases lay between the germline ends. Germline V gene lookup returns CDR1 MNHNY and CDR2 SVGAGI (reference sequence). The CDR3 is 13 residues long. CDR3 protein: CASSYSGQRGAFF. The DNA for the CDR3 is TGTGCCAGCAGTTACTCGGGACAACGGGGGGCTTTCTTT.

This clone is labeled as medium-sized (0.01 to 0.1%). V is TRBV5-6 and J is TRBJ2-7; perhaps TRBD2 as D (6 bases). This CDR3 is 16 amino acids long. Germline V gene sequence: CDR1 SGHDT, CDR2 YYEEEE. V lost 4 bases and J 0 bases, leaving 17 bases between the germline ends. CDR3 region: CASSTRLEWHSYEQYF. The CDR3 bases are TGTGCCAGCAGCACCCGACTAGAGTGGCACTCCTACGAGCAGTACTTC.

The chain carries TRBV9 and TRBJ1-5, with TRBD1 as a possible D gene (6 bases). V was trimmed by 4 bases and J by 4 bases, leaving 15 bases between them. This CDR3 comprises 15 residues. CDR1 is SGDLS and CDR2 is YYNGEE in the germline V gene. The CDR3 reads CASSPSGGPNQPQHF. The CDR3 DNA follows: TGTGCCAGCAGCCCTTCTGGGGGCCCGAATCAGCCCCAGCATTTT.

This sequence joins TRBV10-1 and TRBJ2-3; 7 bases are shared with TRBD1. CDR3 length: 14 residues. Germline V lookup: CDR1 WNHNN, CDR2 SYGVQD (reference sequence). V shed 0 bases and J 4 bases; nucleotides not matched to a gene: 1. CDR3: CASSESGGPDTQYF. The CDR3 coding sequence is TGCGCCAGCAGTGAGTCAGGGGGCCCAGATACGCAGTATTTT.

The chain has TRBV5-1 and TRBJ2-2; TRBD1 might be the D (5 bases). Trimming took off 6 bases at V and 4 bases at J, with 16 bases between the two ends. The CDR3 totals 15 residues. Germline V gene sequence: CDR1 SGHRS, CDR2 YFSETQ. CDR3 amino acids: CASNPDTTATGELFF. The CDR3 DNA reads TGCGCCAGCAACCCGGACACTACGGCCACCGGGGAGCTGTTTTTT.

A few counts support this clone. The chain couples TRBV15 to TRBJ2-2, with D tentatively TRBD1 (5 bases). The V end was cut by 0 bases, the J end by 4 bases, with 24 bases between. CDR1 and CDR2 from the germline V gene are LNHNV and YYDKDF (reference sequence). This CDR3 spans 20 amino acids. DNA for the CDR3: TGTGCCACCAGCAGAGATAAGAAGTTGGGGCAGGTGTGGGGCACCGGGGAGCTGTTTTTT. It specifies CATSRDKKLGQVWGTGELFF.

The rearrangement links TRBV5-1 to TRBJ2-5; D remains unclear. V gave up 4 bases and J gave up 2 bases, with 12 bases separating them. The V gene's germline CDR1 is SGHRS and CDR2 YFSETQ. This CDR3 region has 14 residues. The CDR3 reads CASSALSTQETQYF. CDR3 DNA: TGCGCCAGCAGCGCCCTCTCGACACAAGAGACCCAGTACTTC.

The CDR3 DNA is TGTGCCTGGAGTGTACGGGGCAGACGATCTGGAAACACCATATATTTT. Its protein product is CAWSVRGRRSGNTIYF. This chain connects TRBV30 to TRBJ1-3; weak D call: TRBD1 (5 bases). This CDR3 spans 16 amino acids. The germline V gene encodes CDR1 GTSNPN and CDR2 SVGIG (reference sequence). V lost 0 bases to trimming and J lost 1 base, with 13 bases between them. The whole variable domain, filled in from reference TRBV30 and TRBJ1-3, reads SQTIHQWPATLVQPVGSPLSLECTVEGTSNPNLYWYRQAAGRGLQLLFYSVGIGQISSEVPQNLSASRPQDRQFILSSKKLLLSDSGFYLCAWSVRGRRSGNTIYFGEGSWLTVV.

The CDR3 loop reads CATRPGPYEQYF. In nucleotides, the CDR3 is TGTGCCACCCGCCCAGGCCCCTACGAGCAGTACTTC. The V gene is TRBV6-1, the J gene TRBJ2-7; D is undetermined. Germline V gene data show CDR1 as MNHNS and CDR2 as SASEGT. The CDR3 is 12 amino acids. Trimming removed 10 bases from V and 2 bases from J, with 12 bases in between.

J is TRBJ1-4 and V is TRBV27, with a tentative D call TRBD1 (5 bases). CDR3 length: 14 amino acids. Trimming shortened V by 3 bases and J by 3 bases, and 8 bases separated the two germline ends. Germline V gene data show CDR1 as MNHEY and CDR2 as SMNVEV (reference sequence). The CDR3 protein is CASSLRGANEKLFF. The CDR3, as DNA: TGTGCCAGCAGTTTGCGGGGGGCTAATGAAAAACTGTTTTTT.

V is TRBV5-5 and J is TRBJ2-7; the D is unclear. Germline CDR1 SGHKS, CDR2 YYEKEE (reference sequence). There are 15 residues in the CDR3. The V and J ends lost 0 bases and 1 base respectively, with 11 bases between them. The CDR3 reads CASSLALGPSYEQYF. Here the CDR3 DNA reads TGTGCCAGCAGCTTGGCGCTGGGTCCTTCCTACGAGCAGTACTTC.

This clone has just one count. The CDR3 spells CASSVHSRTEAFF. CDR3 sequence (DNA): TGTGCCAGCAGCGTTCACAGTCGCACTGAAGCTTTCTTT. The chain combines TRBV5-4 with TRBJ1-1; D remains unclear. V was pared by 4 bases and J by 4 bases, with 11 bases between. Looked up from germline, CDR1 is SGHNT and CDR2 is YYREEE (reference sequence). The CDR3 runs to 13 residues.

The V and J genes are TRBV7-3 and TRBJ2-5, with a weak D call TRBD2 (5 bases). This CDR3 is 15 amino acids long. The V end was cut by 5 bases, the J end by 7 bases, with 20 bases between. Germline loops: CDR1 SGHTA, CDR2 FQGTGA. The CDR3 bases are TGTGCCAGCAGCCCCCTAATGTCGCGGGTTGGGACCCAGTACTTC. This sequence encodes CASSPLMSRVGTQYF.

The chain employs TRBV18 and TRBJ2-3, with TRBD2 matching 7 bases. The V gene end was trimmed by 4 bases and the J gene end by 3 bases; junction bases not matched to a gene: 13. Germline V gene lookup returns CDR1 KGHSH and CDR2 LQKENI. This CDR3 contains 17 residues. The CDR3 DNA is TGTGCCAGCTCACTCGAAGCGGGATCCCTTGGGACAGATACGCAGTATTTT. Amino acids: CASSLEAGSLGTDTQYF.

The V call is TRBV23-1, the J call TRBJ1-3; D uncertain. TRBV23-1 is sorted into the ORF group, with uncertain function. Trimming shortened V by 4 bases and J by 2 bases, and 3 bases separated the two germline ends. This CDR3 is 12 amino acids long. The CDR3 region is CASSRPGNTIYF. DNA of the CDR3: TGCGCCAGCAGTCGACCTGGAAACACCATATATTTT.

This clone was detected once. CDR3 sequence reads: CASSPLGAQETQYF. The DNA for the CDR3 is TGTGCCAGCAGTCCACTCGGAGCCCAAGAGACCCAGTACTTC. This chain connects TRBV28 to TRBJ2-5; D call uncertain. The CDR3 runs 14 residues. V was pared by 5 bases and J by 1 base, with 11 bases between. Germline CDR1 and CDR2: MDHEN and SYDVKM.

The rearrangement joins TRBV28 to TRBJ1-2; D gene unclear. CDR3 length: 13 amino acids. Germline-derived CDR1 and CDR2 are MDHEN and SYDVKM. Trimming shortened V by 6 bases and J by 6 bases, and 14 bases separated the two germline ends. CDR3 sequence (DNA): TGTGCCAGCAGAAAAGACATCGAACATGGCTACACCTTC. Translating it yields CASRKDIEHGYTF.

The rearrangement joins TRBV7-7 to TRBJ2-5; D might be TRBD1 or TRBD2, each matching 5 bases. The CDR3 loop spans 15 amino acids. Germline CDR1 reads SSHAT; CDR2 reads FNYEAQ (reference sequence). V lost 6 bases and J 5 bases, leaving 19 bases between the germline ends. This chain's CDR3 is CASSPTGGVGETQYF. CDR3 nucleotide sequence: TGTGCCAGCAGTCCCACTGGGGGAGTCGGCGAGACCCAGTACTTC.

The chain combines TRBV11-2 with TRBJ2-5, with TRBD2 matching 10 bases. Germline V gene data show CDR1 as SGHAT and CDR2 as FQNNGV. The V and J ends lost 4 bases and 5 bases, in that order; junction bases with no gene match: 10. There are 16 residues in the CDR3. The CDR3 sequence is CASSSLSGRGWETQYF. The CDR3 nucleotides read TGTGCCAGCAGCTCCTTGAGCGGGAGGGGTTGGGAGACCCAGTACTTC.

This sequence joins TRBV5-4 and TRBJ2-5; 7 nucleotides align to TRBD2. CDR1 and CDR2 from the germline V gene are SGHNT and YYREEE (reference sequence). The CDR3 is made up of 12 amino acids. Trimming removed 4 bases from V and 9 bases from J; junction bases left unmatched: 6. The CDR3, as DNA: TGTGCCAGCAGCACGGACCGGGGGGCCCAGTACTTC. Its protein is CASSTDRGAQYF. Drawing the rest from reference TRBV5-4 and TRBJ2-5, the complete variable domain is ETGVTQSPTHLIKTRGQQVTLRCSSQSGHNTVSWYQQALGQGPQFIFQYYREEENGRGNFPPRFSGLQFPNYSSELNVNALELDDSALYLCASSTDRGAQYFGPGTRLLVL.